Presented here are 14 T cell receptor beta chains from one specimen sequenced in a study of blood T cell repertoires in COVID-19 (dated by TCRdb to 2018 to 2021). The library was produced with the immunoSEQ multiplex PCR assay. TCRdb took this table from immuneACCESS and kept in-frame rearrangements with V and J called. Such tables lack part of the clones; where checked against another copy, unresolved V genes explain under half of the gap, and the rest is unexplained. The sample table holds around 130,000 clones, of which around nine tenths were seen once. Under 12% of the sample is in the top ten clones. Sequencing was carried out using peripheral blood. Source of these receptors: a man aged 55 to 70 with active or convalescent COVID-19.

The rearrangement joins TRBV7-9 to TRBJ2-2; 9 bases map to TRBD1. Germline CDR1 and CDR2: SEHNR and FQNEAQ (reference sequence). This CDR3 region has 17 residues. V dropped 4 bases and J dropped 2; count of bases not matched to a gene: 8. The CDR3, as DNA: TGTGCCAGCAGCTCAGAACCGGGACAGGGTAACACCGGGGAGCTGTTTTTT. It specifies CASSSEPGQGNTGELFF.

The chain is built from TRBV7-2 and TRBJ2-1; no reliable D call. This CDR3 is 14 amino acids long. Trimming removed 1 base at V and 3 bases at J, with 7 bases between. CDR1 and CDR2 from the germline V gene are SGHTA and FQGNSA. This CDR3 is CASSLELLYNEQFF. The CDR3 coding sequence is TGTGCCAGCAGCTTAGAACTCCTCTACAATGAGCAGTTCTTC.

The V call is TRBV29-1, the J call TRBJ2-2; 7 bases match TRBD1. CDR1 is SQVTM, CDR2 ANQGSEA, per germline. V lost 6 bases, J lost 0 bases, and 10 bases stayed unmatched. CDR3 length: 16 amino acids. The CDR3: CSVVRQGSSNTGELFF. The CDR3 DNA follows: TGCAGCGTGGTGCGACAGGGATCTTCGAACACCGGGGAGCTGTTTTTT.

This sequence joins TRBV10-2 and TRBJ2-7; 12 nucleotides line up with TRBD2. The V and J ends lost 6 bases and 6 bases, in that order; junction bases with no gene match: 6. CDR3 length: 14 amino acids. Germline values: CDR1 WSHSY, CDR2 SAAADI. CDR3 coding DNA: TGCGCCAGCAGCTCGACTAGCGGGAGTCGCGAGCAGTACTTC. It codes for CASSSTSGSREQYF.

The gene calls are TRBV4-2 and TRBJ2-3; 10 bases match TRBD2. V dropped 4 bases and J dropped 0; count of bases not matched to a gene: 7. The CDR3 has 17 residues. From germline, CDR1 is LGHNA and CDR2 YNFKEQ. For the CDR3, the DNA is TGTGCCAGCAGCCGGGAGGAGACTAGCGGGAGCACAGATACGCAGTATTTT. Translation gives CASSREETSGSTDTQYF.

This CDR3 reads CASSSQGTGANVLTF. For the CDR3, the DNA is TGTGCCAGCAGCTCCCAGGGAACTGGGGCCAACGTCCTGACTTTC. The chain is built from TRBV7-9 and TRBJ2-6; D possibly corresponds to TRBD1 (5 bases). V lost 4 bases and J 2 bases, leaving 9 bases between the germline ends. Looked up from germline, CDR1 is SEHNR and CDR2 is FQNEAQ (reference sequence). The CDR3 is 15 residues long.

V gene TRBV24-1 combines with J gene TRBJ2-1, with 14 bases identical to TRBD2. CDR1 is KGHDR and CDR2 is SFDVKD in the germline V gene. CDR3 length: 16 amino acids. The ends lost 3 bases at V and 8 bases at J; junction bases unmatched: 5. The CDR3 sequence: CATSDRLAGGPYEQFF. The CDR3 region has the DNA TGTGCCACCAGTGATAGACTAGCGGGAGGGCCCTATGAGCAGTTCTTC.

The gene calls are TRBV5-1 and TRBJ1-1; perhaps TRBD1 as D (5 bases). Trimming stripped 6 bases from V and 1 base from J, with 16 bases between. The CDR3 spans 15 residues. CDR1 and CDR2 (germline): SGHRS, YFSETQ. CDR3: CASISGTGWNTEAFF. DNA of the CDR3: TGCGCCAGCATCTCGGGCACAGGATGGAACACTGAAGCTTTCTTT.

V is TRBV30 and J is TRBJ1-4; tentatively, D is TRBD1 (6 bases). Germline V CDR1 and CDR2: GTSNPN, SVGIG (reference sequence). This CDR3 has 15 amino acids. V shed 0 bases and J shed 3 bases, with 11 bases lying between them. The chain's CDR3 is CAWSVQTGSNEKLFF. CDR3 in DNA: TGTGCCTGGAGTGTACAAACAGGGTCTAATGAAAAACTGTTTTTT.

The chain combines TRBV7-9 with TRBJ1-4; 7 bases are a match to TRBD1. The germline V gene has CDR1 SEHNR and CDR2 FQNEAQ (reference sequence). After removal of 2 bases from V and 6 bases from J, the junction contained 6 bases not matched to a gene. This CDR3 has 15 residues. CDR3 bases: TGTGCCAGCAGCTTATCACAGGGGAAGGATGAAAAACTGTTTTTT. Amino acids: CASSLSQGKDEKLFF.

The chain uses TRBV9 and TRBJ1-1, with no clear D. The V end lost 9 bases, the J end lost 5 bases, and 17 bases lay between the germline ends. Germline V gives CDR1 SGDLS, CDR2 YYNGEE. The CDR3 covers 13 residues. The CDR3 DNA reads TGTGCCACCTCCGGGTCCCCGGGGACTGAAGCTTTCTTT. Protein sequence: CATSGSPGTEAFF.

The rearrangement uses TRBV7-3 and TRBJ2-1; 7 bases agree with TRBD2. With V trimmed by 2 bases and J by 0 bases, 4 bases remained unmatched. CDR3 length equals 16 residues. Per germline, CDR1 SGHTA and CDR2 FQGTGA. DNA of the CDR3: TGTGCCAGCAGCTTATCGGGCGGGAGCTCCTACAATGAGCAGTTCTTC. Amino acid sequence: CASSLSGGSSYNEQFF.

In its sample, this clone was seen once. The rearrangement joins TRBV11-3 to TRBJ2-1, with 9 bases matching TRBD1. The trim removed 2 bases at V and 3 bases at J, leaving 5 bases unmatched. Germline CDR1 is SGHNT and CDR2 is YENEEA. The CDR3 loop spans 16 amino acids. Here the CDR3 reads CASSLYTGGFYNEQFF. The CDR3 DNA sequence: TGTGCCAGCAGCTTATATACAGGGGGCTTCTACAATGAGCAGTTCTTC.

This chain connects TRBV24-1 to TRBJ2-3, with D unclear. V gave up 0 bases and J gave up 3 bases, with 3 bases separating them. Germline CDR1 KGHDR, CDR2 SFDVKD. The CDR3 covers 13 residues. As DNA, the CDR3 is TGTGCCACCAGTGATTTGCGGACAGATACGCAGTATTTT. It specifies CATSDLRTDTQYF.